This T cell receptor beta chain was profiled in a study of blood T cells in healthy people across ages. Donors were healthy Caucasian individuals from Russia aged about 6 to 90. Regarding the study as a whole: Researchers report that TCR beta diversity correlated strongly with naive T cell percentage.

In this sample, this clonotype turned up a few times. What it recognizes is unknown. CDR1 MNHEY and CDR2 SMNVEV come from the germline V gene (reference sequence). The ends were cut back, 1 base at V and 6 bases at J, with 16 bases in the middle. The CDR3 extends over 15 amino acids. It was with a sample-barcoded 5' primer and a J-beta primer mix that a second PCR of roughly 6 to 12 cycles was run. MiXCR, applied by TCRdb to the 5' RACE reads, yields one record per CDR3 protein. The table records about 1.4 million distinct CDR3 sequences, around 59% of them present only once. The TCR originated in a young man in good health. V usage is TRBV27 and J usage is TRBJ2-7; D uncertain. Sequences were obtained from blood. The CDR3 DNA reads TGTGCCAGCAGTTTATATGGCGGCTCTATCGGCGAGCAGTACTTC. It codes for CASSLYGGSIGEQYF.